The 5 T cell receptor beta chains below all came from one sample that was sequenced in a study of T cells in Graves' hyperthyroidism and ophthalmopathy. Researchers took RNA transcripts and amplified the TCR beta CDR3 regions from them. HTBI primers were employed in a first-round RT-PCR of the TCR CDR3. TCRdb ran MiXCR on the multiplex PCR reads and lists one entry per CDR3 protein. The sample has approximately 220,000 distinct CDR3 sequences, around 20% seen once. Sequencing input: blood. Receptors originate from a man aged 35-49 years with Graves' hyperthyroidism.

This chain uses TRBV18 with TRBJ1-4; the D gene is possibly TRBD1 (5 bases). The V end was cut by 4 bases, the J end by 0 bases, with 12 bases between. Germline V CDR1 and CDR2: KGHSH, LQKENI. The CDR3 loop spans 16 amino acids. This CDR3 reads CASSLQQVATNEKLFF. In DNA, the CDR3 is TGTGCCAGCTCACTTCAACAGGTTGCAACTAATGAAAAACTGTTTTTT.

On this clonotype itself: Given a much more abundant clone one base away, this may be a read error. This rearrangement joins TRBV6-4 to TRBJ2-7; D not resolved. This CDR3 is built from 13 residues. In germline, CDR1 is MRHNA, CDR2 SNTAGT. The CDR3 DNA is TGTGCCAGCAGTGACCTCAGCTCCTACGAGCGGTACTTC. It encodes CASSDLSSYERYF.

This chain connects TRBV18 to TRBJ2-1; no definite D call. V dropped 2 bases and J dropped 5 bases, with 7 bases sitting between them. This CDR3 contains 13 residues. The germline CDR1 and CDR2 sequences are KGHSH and LQKENI. CDR3 nucleotide sequence: TGTGCCAGCTCACCATCGTCTAACAATGAGCAGTTCTTC. As protein: CASSPSSNNEQFF. Full variable domain (missing parts from reference TRBV18 and TRBJ2-1): NAGVMQNPRHLVRRRGQEARLRCSPMKGHSHVYWYRQLPEEGLKFMVYLQKENIIDESGMPKERFSAEFPKEGPSILRIQQVVRGDSAAYFCASSPSSNNEQFFGPGTRLTVL.

V is TRBV6-1 and J is TRBJ1-2, with D possibly being TRBD1 (5 bases). This CDR3 spans 15 amino acids. Germline assignment: CDR1 MNHNS and CDR2 SASEGT. V dropped 2 bases and J dropped 7 bases, with 17 bases sitting between them. CDR3: CASSENGSSGSGYTF. In nucleotides, the CDR3 is TGTGCCAGCAGTGAAAATGGGTCCTCAGGGAGTGGCTACACCTTC.

V gene TRBV27 combines with J gene TRBJ1-1, with D possibly matching TRBD1 (5 bases). CDR1 MNHEY and CDR2 SMNVEV come from the germline V gene (reference sequence). There are 13 residues in the CDR3. Trimming shortened V by 4 bases and J by 2 bases, and 8 bases separated the two germline ends. CDR3 sequence: CASSWGRNTEAFF. The CDR3, as DNA: TGTGCCAGCAGTTGGGGACGTAACACTGAAGCTTTCTTT.